The 9 T cell receptor beta chains listed next were all sequenced from one sample in a study of blood T cell repertoires in COVID-19. The assay was immunoSEQ multiplex PCR, and TCRdb's table has in-frame clones only and misses some. The sample carries some 100,000 clones, 70% to 90% recorded once. What was sequenced was PBMCs or T cells enriched from blood (not recorded which). These receptors all come from a woman between 50 and 59 years old who had recovered from COVID-19.

The gene calls are TRBV28 and TRBJ1-1; maybe TRBD1 (5 bases). Germline values: CDR1 MDHEN, CDR2 SYDVKM. Deletions cut 7 bases from V and 7 bases from J, with 13 bases between. This CDR3 has 12 amino acids. For the CDR3, the DNA is TGTGCCAGCACTCGCCAGGGCAGTGAAGCTTTCTTT. Translating it yields CASTRQGSEAFF. Full variable domain (remainder filled in from reference TRBV28 and TRBJ1-1): DVKVTQSSRYLVKRTGEKVFLECVQDMDHENMFWYRQDPGLGLRLIYFSYDVKMKEKGDIPEGYSVSREKKERFSLILESASTNQTSMYLCASTRQGSEAFFGQGTRLTVV.

The chain employs TRBV5-1 and TRBJ2-5, with 9 bases that match TRBD1. The CDR3 consists of 13 residues. Trimming cost V 4 bases and J 4 bases; bases outside gene matches: 2. Germline V lookup: CDR1 SGHRS, CDR2 YFSETQ. The chain's CDR3 is CASSKDRGETQYF. As DNA, the CDR3 is TGCGCCAGCAGCAAGGACAGGGGAGAGACCCAGTACTTC. Filled out from reference TRBV5-1 and TRBJ2-5, the complete variable domain reads KAGVTQTPRYLIKTRGQQVTLSCSPISGHRSVSWYQQTPGQGLQFLFEYFSETQRNKGNFPGRFSGRQFSNSRSEMNVSTLELGDSALYLCASSKDRGETQYFGPGTRLLVL.

The sample holds a few counts of this clone. This rearrangement joins TRBV14 to TRBJ2-7; 8 nucleotides agree with TRBD2. With V trimmed by 4 bases and J by 0 bases, 8 bases remained unmatched. CDR3 length: 16 residues. CDR1 and CDR2 from the germline V gene are SGHDN and FVKESK. CDR3 nucleotides: TGTGCCAGCAGCCCCTTAGCGGGGATGAGCTCCTACGAGCAGTACTTC. Its translation: CASSPLAGMSSYEQYF.

The chain uses TRBV28 and TRBJ2-3, with D tentatively TRBD1 (5 bases). The CDR3 has 12 amino acids. Germline V CDR1 and CDR2: MDHEN, SYDVKM. Trimming left V 3 bases short and J 11 bases short, with 12 bases between. CDR3 protein: CASSLTDTRQYF. The CDR3 DNA reads as TGTGCCAGCAGTTTGACGGACACCCGGCAGTATTTT.

The chain carries TRBV6-5 and TRBJ2-7; D gene uncertain. The CDR3 covers 11 residues. V was pared by 7 bases and J by 6 bases, with 10 bases between. The germline V gene has CDR1 MNHEY and CDR2 SVGAGI. The CDR3 sequence: CASKRSGEQYF. The CDR3 DNA reads TGTGCCAGCAAACGGTCCGGCGAGCAGTACTTC.

The chain couples TRBV9 to TRBJ2-4; D perhaps matches TRBD2 (5 bases). Germline V gene data show CDR1 as SGDLS and CDR2 as YYNGEE. The V end lost 4 bases, the J end lost 4 bases, and 12 bases lay between the germline ends. This CDR3 region has 14 residues. The CDR3 DNA is TGTGCCAGCAGCCCCGGACTGGATAAAAACATTCAGTACTTC. Translation: CASSPGLDKNIQYF.

V is TRBV30 and J is TRBJ1-6, with TRBD1 as a possible D gene (5 bases). V lost 1 base to trimming and J lost 3 bases, with 10 bases between them. Germline V gives CDR1 GTSNPN, CDR2 SVGIG (reference sequence). The CDR3 totals 15 residues. For the CDR3, the DNA is TGTGCCTGGAGTGAGGGGTACAACTATAATTCACCCCTCCACTTT. Translated, it gives CAWSEGYNYNSPLHF.

This clone came up once. V usage is TRBV19 and J usage is TRBJ1-1; D not certain. There are 14 residues in the CDR3. Germline CDR1 and CDR2: LNHDA and SQIVND (reference sequence). V lost 0 bases to trimming and J lost 4 bases, with 9 bases between them. Here the CDR3 DNA reads TGTGCCAGTAGTATAGAAACGGTTAGCACTGAAGCTTTCTTT. Its protein product is CASSIETVSTEAFF. The whole variable domain, remainder taken from reference TRBV19 and TRBJ1-1, is DGGITQSPKYLFRKEGQNVTLSCEQNLNHDAMYWYRQDPGQGLRLIYYSQIVNDFQKGDIAEGYSVSREKKESFPLTVTSAQKNPTAFYLCASSIETVSTEAFFGQGTRLTVV.

This chain joins TRBV7-3 and TRBJ2-1; TRBD2 matches at 10 bases. After removal of 5 bases from V and 2 bases from J, the junction contained 9 bases not matched to a gene. The germline V gene encodes CDR1 SGHTA and CDR2 FQGTGA. This CDR3 region has 17 residues. The CDR3 loop is CASSLVAGGPPYNEQFF. The CDR3 DNA is TGTGCCAGCAGCCTGGTAGCGGGAGGTCCCCCCTACAATGAGCAGTTCTTC.